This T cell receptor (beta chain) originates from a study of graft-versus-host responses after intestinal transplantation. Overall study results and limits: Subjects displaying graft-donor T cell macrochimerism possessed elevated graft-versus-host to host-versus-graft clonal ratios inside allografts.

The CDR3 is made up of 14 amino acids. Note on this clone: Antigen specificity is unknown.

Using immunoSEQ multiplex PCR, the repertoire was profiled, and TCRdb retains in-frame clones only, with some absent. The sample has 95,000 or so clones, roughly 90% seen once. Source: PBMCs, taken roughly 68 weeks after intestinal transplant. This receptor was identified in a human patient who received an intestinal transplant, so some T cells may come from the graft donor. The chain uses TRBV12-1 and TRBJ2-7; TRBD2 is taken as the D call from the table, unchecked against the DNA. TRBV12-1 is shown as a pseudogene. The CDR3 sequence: CASSSLDGTYEQYF. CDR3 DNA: TGTGCCAGCAGCTCCCTAGACGGGACCTACGAGCAGTACTTC.